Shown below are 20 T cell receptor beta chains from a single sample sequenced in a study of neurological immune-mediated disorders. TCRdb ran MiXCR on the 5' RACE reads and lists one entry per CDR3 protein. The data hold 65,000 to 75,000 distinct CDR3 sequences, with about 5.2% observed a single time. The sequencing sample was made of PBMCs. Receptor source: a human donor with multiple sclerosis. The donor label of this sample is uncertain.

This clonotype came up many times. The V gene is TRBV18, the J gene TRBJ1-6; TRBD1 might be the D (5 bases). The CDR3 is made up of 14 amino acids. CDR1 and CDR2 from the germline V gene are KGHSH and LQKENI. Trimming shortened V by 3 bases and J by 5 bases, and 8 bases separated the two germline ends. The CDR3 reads CASSPGQHNSPLHF. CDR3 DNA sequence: TGTGCCAGCTCACCGGGGCAGCATAATTCACCCCTCCACTTT.

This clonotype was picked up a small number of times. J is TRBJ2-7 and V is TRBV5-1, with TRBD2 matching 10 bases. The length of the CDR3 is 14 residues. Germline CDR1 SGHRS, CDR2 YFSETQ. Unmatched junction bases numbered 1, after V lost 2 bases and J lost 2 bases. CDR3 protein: CASSLTSGAYEQYF. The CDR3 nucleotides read TGCGCCAGCAGCTTAACTAGCGGGGCCTACGAGCAGTACTTC.

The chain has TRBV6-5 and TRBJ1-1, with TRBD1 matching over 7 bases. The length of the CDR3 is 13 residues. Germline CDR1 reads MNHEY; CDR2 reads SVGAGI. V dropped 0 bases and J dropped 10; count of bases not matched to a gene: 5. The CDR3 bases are TGTGCCAGCAGTTACTCGAGAGGGGGCCGAGCTTTCTTT. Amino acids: CASSYSRGGRAFF.

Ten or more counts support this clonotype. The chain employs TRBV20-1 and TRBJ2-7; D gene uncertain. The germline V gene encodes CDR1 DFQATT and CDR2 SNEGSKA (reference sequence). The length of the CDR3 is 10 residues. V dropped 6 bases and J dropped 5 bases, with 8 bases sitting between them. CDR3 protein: CSAGHDEQYF. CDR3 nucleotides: TGCAGTGCCGGCCACGACGAGCAGTACTTC.

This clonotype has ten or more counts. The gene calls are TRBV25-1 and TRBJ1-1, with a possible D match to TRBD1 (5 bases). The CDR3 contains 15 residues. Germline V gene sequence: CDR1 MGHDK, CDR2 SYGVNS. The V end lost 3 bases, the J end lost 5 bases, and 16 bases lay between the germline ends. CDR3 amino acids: CASSDRWGSGTEAFF. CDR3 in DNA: TGTGCCAGCAGTGATCGATGGGGGTCTGGGACTGAAGCTTTCTTT. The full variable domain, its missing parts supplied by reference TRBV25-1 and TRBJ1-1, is EADIYQTPRYLVIGTGKKITLECSQTMGHDKMYWYQQDPGMELHLIHYSYGVNSTEKGDLSSESTVSRIRTEHFPLTLESARPSHTSQYLCASSDRWGSGTEAFFGQGTRLTVV.

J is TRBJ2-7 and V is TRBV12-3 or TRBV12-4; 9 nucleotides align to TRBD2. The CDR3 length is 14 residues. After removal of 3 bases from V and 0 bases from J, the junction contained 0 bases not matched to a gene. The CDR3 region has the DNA TGTGCCAGCAGTTTGGGACTAGCCTCCTACGAGCAGTACTTC. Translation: CASSLGLASYEQYF.

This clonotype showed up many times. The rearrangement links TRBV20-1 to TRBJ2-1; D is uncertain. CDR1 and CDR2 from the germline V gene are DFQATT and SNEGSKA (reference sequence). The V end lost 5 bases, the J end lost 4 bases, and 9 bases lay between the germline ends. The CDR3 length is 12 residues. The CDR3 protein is CSAPSVYNEQFF. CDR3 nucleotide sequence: TGCAGTGCTCCCTCCGTATACAATGAGCAGTTCTTC.

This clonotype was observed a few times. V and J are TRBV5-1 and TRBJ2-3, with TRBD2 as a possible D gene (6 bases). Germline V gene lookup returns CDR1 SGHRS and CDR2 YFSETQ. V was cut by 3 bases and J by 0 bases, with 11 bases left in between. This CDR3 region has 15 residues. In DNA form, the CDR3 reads TGCGCCAGCAGCTCCCGGGGGTGGAGCACAGATACGCAGTATTTT. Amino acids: CASSSRGWSTDTQYF.

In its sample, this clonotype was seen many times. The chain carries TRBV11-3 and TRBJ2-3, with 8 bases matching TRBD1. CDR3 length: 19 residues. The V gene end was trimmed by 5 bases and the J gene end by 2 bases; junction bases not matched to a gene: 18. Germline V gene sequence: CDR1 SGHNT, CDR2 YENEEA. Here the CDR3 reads CASSPGNRQGRRFTDTQYF. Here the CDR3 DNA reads TGTGCCAGCAGCCCGGGCAACAGACAGGGGAGGAGATTCACAGATACGCAGTATTTT.

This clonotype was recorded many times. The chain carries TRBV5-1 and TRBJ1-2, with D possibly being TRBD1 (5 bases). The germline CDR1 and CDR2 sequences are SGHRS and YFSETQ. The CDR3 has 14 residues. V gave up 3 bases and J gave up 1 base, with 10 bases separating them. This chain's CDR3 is CASSSRTLNYGYTF. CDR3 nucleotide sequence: TGCGCCAGCAGCTCCCGGACACTTAACTATGGCTACACCTTC. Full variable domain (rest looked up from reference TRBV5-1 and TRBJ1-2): KAGVTQTPRYLIKTRGQQVTLSCSPISGHRSVSWYQQTPGQGLQFLFEYFSETQRNKGNFPGRFSGRQFSNSRSEMNVSTLELGDSALYLCASSSRTLNYGYTFGSGTRLTVV.

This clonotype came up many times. The CDR3 region has the DNA TGTGCCAGCAGCTTATCTCTGTGGTACAGGGAGAGCTCCTATAATTCACCCCTCCACTTT. It codes for CASSLSLWYRESSYNSPLHF. This chain connects TRBV7-8 to TRBJ1-6, with a weak D call TRBD1 (6 bases). The germline gives CDR1 SGHVS, CDR2 FQNEAQ. This CDR3 is 20 amino acids long. V was pared by 2 bases and J by 0 bases, with 20 bases between.

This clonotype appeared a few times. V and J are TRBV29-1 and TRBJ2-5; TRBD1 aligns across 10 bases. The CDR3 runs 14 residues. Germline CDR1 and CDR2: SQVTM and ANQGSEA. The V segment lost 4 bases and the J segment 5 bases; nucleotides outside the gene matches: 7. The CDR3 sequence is CSVGRGQGLETQYF. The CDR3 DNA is TGCAGCGTTGGTCGGGGACAGGGGTTGGAGACCCAGTACTTC.

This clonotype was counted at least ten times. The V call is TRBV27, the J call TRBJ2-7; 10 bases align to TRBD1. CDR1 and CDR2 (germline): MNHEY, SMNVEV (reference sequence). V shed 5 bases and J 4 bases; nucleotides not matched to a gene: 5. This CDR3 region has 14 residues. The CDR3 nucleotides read TGTGCCAGCAGTATGAGACAGGGGGCATACGAGCAGTACTTC. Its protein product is CASSMRQGAYEQYF.

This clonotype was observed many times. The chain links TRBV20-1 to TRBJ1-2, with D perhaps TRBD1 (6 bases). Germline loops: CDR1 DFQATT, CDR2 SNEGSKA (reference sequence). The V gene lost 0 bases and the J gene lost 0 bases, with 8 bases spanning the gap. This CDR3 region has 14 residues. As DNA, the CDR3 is TGCAGTGCTAGAGATGGGGGGCCTAACTATGGCTACACCTTC. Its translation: CSARDGGPNYGYTF.

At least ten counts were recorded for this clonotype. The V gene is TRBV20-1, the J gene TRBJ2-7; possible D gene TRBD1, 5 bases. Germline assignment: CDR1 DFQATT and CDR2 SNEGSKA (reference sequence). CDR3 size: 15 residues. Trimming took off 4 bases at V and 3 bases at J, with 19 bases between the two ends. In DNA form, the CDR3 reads TGCAGTGCTACCCCAACAGACCAGGGTGACTACGAGCAGTACTTC. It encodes CSATPTDQGDYEQYF.

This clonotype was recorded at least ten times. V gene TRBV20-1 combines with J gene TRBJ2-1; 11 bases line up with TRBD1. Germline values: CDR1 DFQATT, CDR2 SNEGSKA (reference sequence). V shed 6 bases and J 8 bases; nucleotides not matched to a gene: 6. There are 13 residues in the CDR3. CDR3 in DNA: TGCAGTGCCCGGACAGGGGGCTATGATGAGCAGTTCTTC. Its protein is CSARTGGYDEQFF.

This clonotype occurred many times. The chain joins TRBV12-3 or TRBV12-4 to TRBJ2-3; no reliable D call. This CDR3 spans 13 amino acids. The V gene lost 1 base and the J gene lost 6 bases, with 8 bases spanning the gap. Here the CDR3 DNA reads TGTGCCAGCAGTTTAGGGCAGGTGGATACGCAGTATTTT. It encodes CASSLGQVDTQYF.

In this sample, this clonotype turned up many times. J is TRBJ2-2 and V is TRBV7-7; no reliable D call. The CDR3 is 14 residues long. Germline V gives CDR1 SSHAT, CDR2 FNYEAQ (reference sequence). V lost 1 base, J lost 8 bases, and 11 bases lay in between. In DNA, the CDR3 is TGTGCCAGCAGCTTAGGACTGCCTGGGGGGGAGCTGTTTTTT. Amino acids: CASSLGLPGGELFF.

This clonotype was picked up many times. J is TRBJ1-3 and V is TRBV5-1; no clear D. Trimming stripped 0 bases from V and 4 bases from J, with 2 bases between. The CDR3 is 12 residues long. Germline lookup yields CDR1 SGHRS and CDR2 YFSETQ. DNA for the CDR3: TGCGCCAGCAGCTTGGAAGGAAACACCATATATTTT. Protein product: CASSLEGNTIYF.

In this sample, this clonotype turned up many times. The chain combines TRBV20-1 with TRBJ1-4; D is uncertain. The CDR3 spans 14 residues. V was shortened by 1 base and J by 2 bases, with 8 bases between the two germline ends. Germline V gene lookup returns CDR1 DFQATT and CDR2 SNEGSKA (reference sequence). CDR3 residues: CSARASTTNEKLFF. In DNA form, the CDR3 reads TGCAGTGCTAGAGCCAGCACGACTAATGAAAAACTGTTTTTT.